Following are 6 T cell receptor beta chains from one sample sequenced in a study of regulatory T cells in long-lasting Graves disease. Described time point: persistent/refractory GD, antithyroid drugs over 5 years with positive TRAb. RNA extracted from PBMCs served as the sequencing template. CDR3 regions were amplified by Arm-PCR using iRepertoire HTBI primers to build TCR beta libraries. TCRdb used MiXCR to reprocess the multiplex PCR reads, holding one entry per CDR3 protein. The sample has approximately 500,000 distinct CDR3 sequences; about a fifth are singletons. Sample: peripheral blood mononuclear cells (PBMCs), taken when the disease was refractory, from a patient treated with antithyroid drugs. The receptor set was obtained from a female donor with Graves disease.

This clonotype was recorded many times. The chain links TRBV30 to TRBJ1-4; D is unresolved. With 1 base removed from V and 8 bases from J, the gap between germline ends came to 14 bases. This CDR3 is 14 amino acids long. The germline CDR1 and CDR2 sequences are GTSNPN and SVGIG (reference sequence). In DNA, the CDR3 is TGTGCCTGGAGTGACCGGCCCGGTGAGGAAAAACTGTTTTTT. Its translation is CAWSDRPGEEKLFF.

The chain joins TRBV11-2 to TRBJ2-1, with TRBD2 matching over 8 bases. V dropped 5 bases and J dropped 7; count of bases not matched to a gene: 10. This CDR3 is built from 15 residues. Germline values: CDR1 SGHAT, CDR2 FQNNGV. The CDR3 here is CASSPLGTRENEQFF. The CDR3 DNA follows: TGTGCCAGCAGCCCCCTAGGGACTAGGGAGAATGAGCAGTTCTTC.

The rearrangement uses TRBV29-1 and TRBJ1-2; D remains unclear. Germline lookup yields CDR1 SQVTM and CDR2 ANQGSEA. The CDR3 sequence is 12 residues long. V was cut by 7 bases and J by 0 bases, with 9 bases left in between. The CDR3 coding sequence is TGCAGCGCCCGTGAGACTAACTATGGCTACACCTTC. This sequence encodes CSARETNYGYTF.

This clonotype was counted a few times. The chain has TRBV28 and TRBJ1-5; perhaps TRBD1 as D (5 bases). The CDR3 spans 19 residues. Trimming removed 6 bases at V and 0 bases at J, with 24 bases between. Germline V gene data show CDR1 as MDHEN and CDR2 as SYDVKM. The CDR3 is CASSRPGQQYLDSNQPQHF. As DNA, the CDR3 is TGTGCCAGCAGCAGACCGGGGCAGCAATATCTAGATAGCAATCAGCCCCAGCATTTT.

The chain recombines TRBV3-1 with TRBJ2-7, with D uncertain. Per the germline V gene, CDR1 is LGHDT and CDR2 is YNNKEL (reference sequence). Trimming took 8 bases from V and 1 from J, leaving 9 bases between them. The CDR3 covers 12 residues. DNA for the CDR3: TGTGCCAGCGGGTCCACTTCCTACGAGCAGTACTTC. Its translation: CASGSTSYEQYF.

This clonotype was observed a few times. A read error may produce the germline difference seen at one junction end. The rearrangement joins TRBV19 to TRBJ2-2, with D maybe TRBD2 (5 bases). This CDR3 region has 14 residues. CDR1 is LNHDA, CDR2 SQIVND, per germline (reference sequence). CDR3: CASSPLRVIGEPFF. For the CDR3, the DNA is TGTGCCAGTAGTCCCCTGCGGGTTATTGGGGAGCCGTTTTTT.